This TCR beta chain was sequenced in a study of blood T cell repertoires in COVID-19. Study context: Whether acute or convalescent, the COVID-19 samples came from the United States, Italy and Spain. T cells, B-cell-depleted T cells, or PBMCs provided the cDNA or gDNA that served as material.

The germline V gene encodes CDR1 SGHTA and CDR2 FQGNSA. This CDR3 has 12 amino acids. Trimming took off 4 bases at V and 11 bases at J, with 9 bases between the two ends. In the authors' methods: The assay estimated nucleated cells by amplifying reference gene primers. Using immunoSEQ multiplex PCR, the repertoire was profiled, and TCRdb retains in-frame clones only, with some absent. V and J calls plus clone size are reproduced from that table; the DNA served to infer D and trimming. The repertoire holds over 75,000 clones, with approximately 82% as singletons. Sequencing was carried out using peripheral blood. This TCR was recovered from a man between 65 and 85 years old with acute or convalescent COVID-19. The rearrangement joins TRBV7-2 to TRBJ1-6; unclear D gene. The CDR3 here is CASSSTFTPLHF. As DNA, the CDR3 is TGTGCCAGCAGCTCAACATTCACACCCCTCCACTTT.